This TCR beta chain was sequenced during a study of vaccination and CD4 T cells after COVID-19. For this clonotype: What it binds is not known.

Treatment meaning: roughly ten-day PBMC culture with coronavirus spike peptide pools or control peptides (ViraFEST assay). The Oncomine TCR Beta short-read assay was applied to DNA of cultured CD4+ T cells. TCRdb ran MiXCR on the PCR reads and lists one entry per CDR3 protein. In the table there are around 10,000 distinct CDR3 sequences, 50% to 60% of which are singletons. The sample consisted of CD4+ T cells from blood, cultured in vitro. The origin of this receptor is a human donor who had recovered from COVID-19.

DNA for the CDR3: TGTGCCAGTACCCCAGGGTACCTAGCGGGGGGTCACAGCTACGAGCAGTACTTC. It is translated as CASTPGYLAGGHSYEQYF. V is TRBV19 and J is TRBJ2-7; 11 bases agree with TRBD2. CDR1 LNHDA and CDR2 SQIVND come from the germline V gene (reference sequence). V was pared by 7 bases and J by 3 bases, with 17 bases of the junction left unmatched. The CDR3 has 18 residues.